This T cell receptor (beta chain) stems from a study of blood T cell repertoires in COVID-19. At the level of the study: Both acute and convalescent COVID-19 samples were obtained from the United States, Italy and Spain. Nucleic acid was either cDNA or gDNA, and it came from T cells, B-cell-depleted T cells, or PBMCs.

Deletions cut 0 bases from V and 9 bases from J, with 7 bases between. Per germline, CDR1 SGHRS and CDR2 YFSETQ. This CDR3 spans 13 amino acids. Per the original methods: By means of reference gene primer amplification, nucleated cell counts were estimated. Data came from immunoSEQ multiplex PCR; TCRdb stores just in-frame clones and leaves some out. From that table come the V and J calls and clone size; the DNA was used to work out D and trimming. The repertoire includes about 36,000 clones, approximately 90% of them detected once, and around 5% sits in the top ten. Sample: peripheral blood. This TCR derives from a human donor in a cohort sampled during active COVID-19. This rearrangement joins TRBV5-1 to TRBJ1-6; tentatively, D is TRBD1 (5 bases). Here the CDR3 reads CASSLAGISPLHF. CDR3 nucleotide sequence: TGCGCCAGCAGCTTGGCAGGGATTTCACCCCTCCACTTT.